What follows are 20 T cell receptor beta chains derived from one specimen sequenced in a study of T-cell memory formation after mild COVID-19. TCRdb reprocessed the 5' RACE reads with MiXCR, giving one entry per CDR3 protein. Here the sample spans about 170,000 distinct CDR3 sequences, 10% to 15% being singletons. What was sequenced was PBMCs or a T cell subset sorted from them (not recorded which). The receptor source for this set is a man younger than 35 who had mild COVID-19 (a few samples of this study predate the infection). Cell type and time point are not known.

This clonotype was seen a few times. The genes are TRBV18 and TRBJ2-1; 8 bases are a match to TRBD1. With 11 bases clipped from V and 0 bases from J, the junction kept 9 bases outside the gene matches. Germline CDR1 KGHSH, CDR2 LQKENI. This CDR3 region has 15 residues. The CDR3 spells CAVSRDRGSYNEQFF. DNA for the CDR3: TGTGCCGTATCCCGAGACAGGGGCTCCTACAATGAGCAGTTCTTC. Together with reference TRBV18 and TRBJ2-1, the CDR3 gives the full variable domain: NAGVMQNPRHLVRRRGQEARLRCSPMKGHSHVYWYRQLPEEGLKFMVYLQKENIIDESGMPKERFSAEFPKEGPSILRIQQVVRGDSAAYFCAVSRDRGSYNEQFFGPGTRLTVL.

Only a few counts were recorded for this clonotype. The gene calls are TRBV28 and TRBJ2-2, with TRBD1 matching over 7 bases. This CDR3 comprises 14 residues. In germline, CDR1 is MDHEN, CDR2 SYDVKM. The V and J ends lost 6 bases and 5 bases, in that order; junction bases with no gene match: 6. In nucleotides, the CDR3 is TGTGCCAGCAGGACGGGACAGATAACCGGGGAGCTGTTTTTT. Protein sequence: CASRTGQITGELFF.

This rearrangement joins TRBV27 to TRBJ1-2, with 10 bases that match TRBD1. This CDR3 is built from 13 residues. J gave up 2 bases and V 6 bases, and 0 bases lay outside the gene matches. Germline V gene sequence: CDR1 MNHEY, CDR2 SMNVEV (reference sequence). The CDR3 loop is CASRTGGNYGYTF. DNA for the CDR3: TGTGCCAGCAGGACAGGGGGCAACTATGGCTACACCTTC.

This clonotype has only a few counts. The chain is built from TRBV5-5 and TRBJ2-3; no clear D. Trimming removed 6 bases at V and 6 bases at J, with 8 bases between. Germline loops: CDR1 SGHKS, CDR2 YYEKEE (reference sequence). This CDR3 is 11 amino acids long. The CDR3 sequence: CASKREDTQYF. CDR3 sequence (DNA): TGTGCCAGCAAGAGAGAGGATACGCAGTATTTT.

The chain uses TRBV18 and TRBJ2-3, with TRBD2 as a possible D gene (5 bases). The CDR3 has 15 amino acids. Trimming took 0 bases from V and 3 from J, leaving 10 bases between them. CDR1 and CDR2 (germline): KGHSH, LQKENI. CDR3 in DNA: TGTGCCAGCTCACCACCTCTGAGGGTGACAGATACGCAGTATTTT. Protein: CASSPPLRVTDTQYF.

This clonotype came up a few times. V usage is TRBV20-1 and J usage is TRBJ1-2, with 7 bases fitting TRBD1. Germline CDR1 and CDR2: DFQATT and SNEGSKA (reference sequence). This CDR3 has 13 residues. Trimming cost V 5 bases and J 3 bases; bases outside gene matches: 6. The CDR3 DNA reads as TGCAGTGCTCGTTCTACAGGGGACTATGGCTACACCTTC. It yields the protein CSARSTGDYGYTF.

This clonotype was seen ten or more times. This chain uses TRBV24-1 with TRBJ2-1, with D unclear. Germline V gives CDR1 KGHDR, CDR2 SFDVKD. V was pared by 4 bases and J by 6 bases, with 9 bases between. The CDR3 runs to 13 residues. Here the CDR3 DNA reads TGTGCCACCAGTGACCCCGACATCAATGAGCAGTTCTTC. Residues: CATSDPDINEQFF.

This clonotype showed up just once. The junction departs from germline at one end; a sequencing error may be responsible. Here the CDR3 DNA reads TGTGCCAGCCGCTTGCACTACGAGCAGTACTTC. Protein: CASRLHYEQYF. This chain connects TRBV7-2 to TRBJ2-7, with unresolved D. The length of the CDR3 is 11 residues. CDR1 and CDR2 (germline): SGHTA, FQGNSA.

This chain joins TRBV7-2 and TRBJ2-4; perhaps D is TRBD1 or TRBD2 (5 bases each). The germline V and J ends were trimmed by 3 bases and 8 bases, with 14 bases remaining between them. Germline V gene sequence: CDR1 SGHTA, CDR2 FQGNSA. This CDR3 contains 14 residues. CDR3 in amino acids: CASSFTLVGDIQYF. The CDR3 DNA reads TGTGCCAGCAGCTTCACCCTAGTGGGGGACATTCAGTACTTC.

CDR3 sequence reads: CASSLWGSGNQPQHF. CDR3 in DNA: TGTGCCAGCAGCTTGTGGGGTAGCGGGAATCAGCCCCAGCATTTT. This sequence joins TRBV5-5 and TRBJ1-5; D is unresolved. Per germline, CDR1 SGHKS and CDR2 YYEKEE (reference sequence). This CDR3 has 15 residues. V was shortened by 1 base and J by 4 bases, with 12 bases between the two germline ends.

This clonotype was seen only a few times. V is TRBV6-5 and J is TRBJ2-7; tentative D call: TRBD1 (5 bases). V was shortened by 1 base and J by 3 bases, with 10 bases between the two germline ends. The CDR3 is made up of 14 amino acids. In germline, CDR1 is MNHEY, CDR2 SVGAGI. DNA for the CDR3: TGTGCCAGCAGTTACTGGGGCTTCGGCTACGAGCAGTACTTC. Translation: CASSYWGFGYEQYF.

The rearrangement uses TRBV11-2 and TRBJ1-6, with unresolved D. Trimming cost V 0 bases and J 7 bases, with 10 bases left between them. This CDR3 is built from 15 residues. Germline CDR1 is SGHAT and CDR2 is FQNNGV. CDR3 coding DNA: TGTGCCAGCAGCTTAGAGGGGAGCCGGAATTCACCCCTCCACTTT. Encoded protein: CASSLEGSRNSPLHF.

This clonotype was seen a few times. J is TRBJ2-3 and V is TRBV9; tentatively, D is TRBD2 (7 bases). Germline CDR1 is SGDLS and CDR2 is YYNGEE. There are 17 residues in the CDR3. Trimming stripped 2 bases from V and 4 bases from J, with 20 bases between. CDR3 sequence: CASSVGGALPGADTQYF. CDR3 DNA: TGTGCCAGCAGCGTGGGGGGGGCGCTCCCCGGGGCAGATACGCAGTATTTT.

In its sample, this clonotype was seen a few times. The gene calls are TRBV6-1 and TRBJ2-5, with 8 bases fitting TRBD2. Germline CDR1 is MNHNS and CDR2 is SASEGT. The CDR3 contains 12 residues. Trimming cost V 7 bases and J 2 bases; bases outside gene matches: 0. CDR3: CASTSGQETQYF. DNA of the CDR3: TGTGCCAGCACTAGCGGGCAAGAGACCCAGTACTTC.

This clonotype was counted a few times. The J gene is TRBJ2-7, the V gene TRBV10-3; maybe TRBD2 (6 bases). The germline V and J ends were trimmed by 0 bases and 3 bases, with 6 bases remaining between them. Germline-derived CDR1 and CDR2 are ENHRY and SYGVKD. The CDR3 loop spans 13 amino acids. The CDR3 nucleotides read TGTGCCATCAGTGAGTCCGGGAGCTACGAGCAGTACGTC. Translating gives CAISESGSYEQYV.

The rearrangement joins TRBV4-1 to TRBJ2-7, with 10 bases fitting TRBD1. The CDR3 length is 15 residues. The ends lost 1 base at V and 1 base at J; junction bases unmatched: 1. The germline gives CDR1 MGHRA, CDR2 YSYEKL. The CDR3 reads CASSQVGQGSYEQYF. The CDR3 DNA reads TGCGCCAGCAGCCAAGTGGGACAGGGGTCCTACGAGCAGTACTTC.

The DNA for the CDR3 is TGTGCCAGCAGCACGGTGGGGGGGCGCACTGAAGCTTTCTTT. It yields the protein CASSTVGGRTEAFF. The gene calls are TRBV12-3 or TRBV12-4 and TRBJ1-1, with D perhaps matching TRBD1 (6 bases). Between the trimmed V and J ends, which lost 6 bases and 4 bases, there was a span of 15 bases. This CDR3 comprises 14 residues.

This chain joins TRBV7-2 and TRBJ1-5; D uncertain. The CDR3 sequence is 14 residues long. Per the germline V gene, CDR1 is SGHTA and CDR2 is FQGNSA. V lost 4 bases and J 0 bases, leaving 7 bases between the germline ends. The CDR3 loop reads CASSSKYSNQPQHF. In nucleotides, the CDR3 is TGTGCCAGCAGCTCTAAATATAGCAATCAGCCCCAGCATTTT.

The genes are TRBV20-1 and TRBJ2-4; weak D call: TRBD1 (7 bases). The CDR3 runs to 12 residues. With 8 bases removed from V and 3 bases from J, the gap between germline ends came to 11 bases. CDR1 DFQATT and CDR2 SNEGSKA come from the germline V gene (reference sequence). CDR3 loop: CSTGEVKNIQYF. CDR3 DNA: TGCAGTACAGGGGAGGTCAAAAACATTCAGTACTTC.

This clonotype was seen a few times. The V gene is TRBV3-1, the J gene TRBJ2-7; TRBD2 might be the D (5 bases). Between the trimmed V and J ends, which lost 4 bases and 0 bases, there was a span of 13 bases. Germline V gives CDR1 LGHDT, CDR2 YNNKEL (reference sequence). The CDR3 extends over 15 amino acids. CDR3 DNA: TGTGCCAGCAGCCCGCAAGCGGACCCCTCCTACGAGCAGTACTTC. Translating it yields CASSPQADPSYEQYF.